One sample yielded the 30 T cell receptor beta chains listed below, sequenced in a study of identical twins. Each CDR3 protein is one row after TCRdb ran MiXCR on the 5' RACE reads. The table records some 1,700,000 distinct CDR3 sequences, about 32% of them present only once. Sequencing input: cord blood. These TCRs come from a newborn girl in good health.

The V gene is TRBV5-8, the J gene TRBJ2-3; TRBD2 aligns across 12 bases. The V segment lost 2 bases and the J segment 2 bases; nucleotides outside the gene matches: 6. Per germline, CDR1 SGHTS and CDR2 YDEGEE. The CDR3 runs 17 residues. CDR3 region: CASSLGSSGGATDTQYF. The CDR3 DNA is TGTGCCAGCAGCTTAGGGTCTAGCGGGGGGGCCACAGATACGCAGTATTTT.

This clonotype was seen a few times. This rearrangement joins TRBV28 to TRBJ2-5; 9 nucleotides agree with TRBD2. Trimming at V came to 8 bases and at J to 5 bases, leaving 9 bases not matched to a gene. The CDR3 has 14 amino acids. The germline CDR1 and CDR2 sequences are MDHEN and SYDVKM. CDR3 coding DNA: TGTGCCAGCGTTGGGGCGGGAGGGGCGGAGACCCAGTACTTC. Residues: CASVGAGGAETQYF.

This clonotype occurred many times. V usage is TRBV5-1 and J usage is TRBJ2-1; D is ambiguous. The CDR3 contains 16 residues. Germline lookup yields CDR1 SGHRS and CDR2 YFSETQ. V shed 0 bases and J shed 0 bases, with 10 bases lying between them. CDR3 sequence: CASSLVGDSSYNEQFF. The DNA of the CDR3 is TGCGCCAGCAGCTTGGTTGGAGATAGCTCCTACAATGAGCAGTTCTTC.

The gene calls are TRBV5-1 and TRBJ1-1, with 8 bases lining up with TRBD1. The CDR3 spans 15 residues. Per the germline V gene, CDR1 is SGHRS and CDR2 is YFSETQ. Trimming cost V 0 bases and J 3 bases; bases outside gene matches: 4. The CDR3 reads CASSLVGQGDTEAFF. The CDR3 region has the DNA TGCGCCAGCAGCTTGGTCGGACAGGGCGACACTGAAGCTTTCTTT.

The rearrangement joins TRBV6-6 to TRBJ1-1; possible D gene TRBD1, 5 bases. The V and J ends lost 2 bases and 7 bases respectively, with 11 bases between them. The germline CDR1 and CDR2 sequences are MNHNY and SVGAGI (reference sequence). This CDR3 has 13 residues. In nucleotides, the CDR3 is TGTGCCAGCAGTTACCTAGGGGAGAGTGAAGCTTTCTTT. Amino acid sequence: CASSYLGESEAFF.

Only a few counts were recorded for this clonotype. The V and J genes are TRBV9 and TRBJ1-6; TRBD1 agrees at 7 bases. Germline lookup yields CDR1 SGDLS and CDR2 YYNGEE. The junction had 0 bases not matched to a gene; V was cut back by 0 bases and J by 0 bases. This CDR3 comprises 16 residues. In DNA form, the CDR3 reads TGTGCCAGCAGCGTAGCAGGGGGCTCCTATAATTCACCCCTCCACTTT. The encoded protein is CASSVAGGSYNSPLHF.

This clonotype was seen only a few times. The CDR3 region is CASSFSSGSPDTQYF. The CDR3 DNA follows: TGTGCCAGCAGCTTTTCAAGCGGGAGCCCAGATACGCAGTATTTT. The V and J genes are TRBV7-2 and TRBJ2-3, with 8 bases lining up with TRBD2. Germline V gene data show CDR1 as SGHTA and CDR2 as FQGNSA. This CDR3 is 15 amino acids long. V trimming: 3 bases; J trimming: 4 bases; junction bases outside the gene matches: 6.

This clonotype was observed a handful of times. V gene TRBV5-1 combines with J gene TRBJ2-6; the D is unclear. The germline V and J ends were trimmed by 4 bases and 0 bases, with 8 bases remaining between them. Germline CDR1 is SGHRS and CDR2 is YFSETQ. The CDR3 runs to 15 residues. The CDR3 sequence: CASSLSRSGANVLTF. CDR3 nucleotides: TGCGCCAGCAGCCTTAGCCGCTCTGGGGCCAACGTCCTGACTTTC. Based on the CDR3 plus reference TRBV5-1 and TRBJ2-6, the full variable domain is KAGVTQTPRYLIKTRGQQVTLSCSPISGHRSVSWYQQTPGQGLQFLFEYFSETQRNKGNFPGRFSGRQFSNSRSEMNVSTLELGDSALYLCASSLSRSGANVLTFGAGSRLTVL.

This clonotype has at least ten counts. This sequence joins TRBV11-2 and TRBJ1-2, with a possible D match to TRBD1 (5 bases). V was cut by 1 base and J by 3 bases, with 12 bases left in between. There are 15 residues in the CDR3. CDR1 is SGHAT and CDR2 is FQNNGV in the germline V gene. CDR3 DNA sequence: TGTGCCAGCAGCTTAGTCGGCCAGGGCTACTATGGCTACACCTTC. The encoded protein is CASSLVGQGYYGYTF. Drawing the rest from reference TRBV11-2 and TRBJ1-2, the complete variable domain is EAGVAQSPRYKIIEKRQSVAFWCNPISGHATLYWYQQILGQGPKLLIQFQNNGVVDDSQLPKDRFSAERLKGVDSTLKIQPAKLEDSAVYLCASSLVGQGYYGYTFGSGTRLTVV.

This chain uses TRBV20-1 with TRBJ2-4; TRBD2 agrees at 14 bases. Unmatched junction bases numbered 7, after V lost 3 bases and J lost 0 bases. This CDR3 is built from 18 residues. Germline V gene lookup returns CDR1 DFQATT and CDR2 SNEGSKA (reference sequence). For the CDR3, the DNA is TGCAGTGCTAGCCGACTAGCGGGAGGGCCGTCAGCCAAAAACATTCAGTACTTC. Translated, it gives CSASRLAGGPSAKNIQYF.

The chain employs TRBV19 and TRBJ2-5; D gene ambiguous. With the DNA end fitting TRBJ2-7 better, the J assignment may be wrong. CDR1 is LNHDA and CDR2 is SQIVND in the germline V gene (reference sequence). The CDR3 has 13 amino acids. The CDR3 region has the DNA TGTGCCAGTAGTATAGATCACAGCTACGAGCAGTACTTC. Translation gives CASSIDHSYEQYF.

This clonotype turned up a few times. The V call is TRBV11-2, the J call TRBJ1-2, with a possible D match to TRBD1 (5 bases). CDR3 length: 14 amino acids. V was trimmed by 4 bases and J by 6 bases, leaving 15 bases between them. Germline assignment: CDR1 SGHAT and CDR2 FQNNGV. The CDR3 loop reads CASSSRVDQNGYTF. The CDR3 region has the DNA TGTGCCAGCAGCTCCAGGGTTGACCAAAATGGCTACACCTTC.

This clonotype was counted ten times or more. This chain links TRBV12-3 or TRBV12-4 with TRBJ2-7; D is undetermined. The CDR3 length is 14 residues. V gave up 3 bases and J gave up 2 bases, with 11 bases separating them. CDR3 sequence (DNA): TGTGCCAGCAGTTTTGAAGGCTCACCCTACGAGCAGTACTTC. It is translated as CASSFEGSPYEQYF.

Here the CDR3 DNA reads TGTGCCAGCAGTGCGACAGGGGAAGAGACCCAGTACTTC. Translating gives CASSATGEETQYF. The chain is built from TRBV25-1 and TRBJ2-5, with TRBD1 identical over 8 bases. Germline V lookup: CDR1 MGHDK, CDR2 SYGVNS. The CDR3 has 13 residues. V gave up 4 bases and J gave up 3 bases; unmatched junction bases: 1.

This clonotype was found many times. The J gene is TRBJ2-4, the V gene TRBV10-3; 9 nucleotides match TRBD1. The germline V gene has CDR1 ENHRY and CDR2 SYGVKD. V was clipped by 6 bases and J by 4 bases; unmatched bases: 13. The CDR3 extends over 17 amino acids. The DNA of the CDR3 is TGTGCCATCAGACCGGGACAGGGTATTGAAGGGAAAAACATTCAGTACTTC. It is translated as CAIRPGQGIEGKNIQYF.

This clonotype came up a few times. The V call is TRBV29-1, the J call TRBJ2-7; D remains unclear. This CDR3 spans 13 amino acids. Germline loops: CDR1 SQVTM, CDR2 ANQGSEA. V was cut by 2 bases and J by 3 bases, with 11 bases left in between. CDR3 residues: CSVEYSGHYEQYF. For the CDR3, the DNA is TGCAGCGTTGAATATTCGGGCCACTACGAGCAGTACTTC.

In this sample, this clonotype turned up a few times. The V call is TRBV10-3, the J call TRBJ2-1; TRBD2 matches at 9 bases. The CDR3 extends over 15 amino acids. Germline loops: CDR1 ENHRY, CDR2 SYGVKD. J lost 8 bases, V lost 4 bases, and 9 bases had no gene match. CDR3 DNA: TGTGCCATCAGTGTTGGTCTAGCGGGAAAGTATGAGCAGTTCTTC. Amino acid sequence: CAISVGLAGKYEQFF.

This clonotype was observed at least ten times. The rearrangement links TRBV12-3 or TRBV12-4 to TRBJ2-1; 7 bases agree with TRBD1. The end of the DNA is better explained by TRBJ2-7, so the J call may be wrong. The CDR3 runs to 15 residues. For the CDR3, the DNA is TGTGCCAGCAGTCCGACAGGGAGCTCCTACAATGAGCAGTACTTC. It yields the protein CASSPTGSSYNEQYF.

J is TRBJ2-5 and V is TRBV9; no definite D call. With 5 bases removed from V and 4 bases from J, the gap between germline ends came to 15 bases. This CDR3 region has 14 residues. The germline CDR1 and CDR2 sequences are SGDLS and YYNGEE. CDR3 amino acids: CASSKGPPPETQYF. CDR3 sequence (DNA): TGTGCCAGCAGTAAAGGCCCTCCCCCAGAGACCCAGTACTTC.

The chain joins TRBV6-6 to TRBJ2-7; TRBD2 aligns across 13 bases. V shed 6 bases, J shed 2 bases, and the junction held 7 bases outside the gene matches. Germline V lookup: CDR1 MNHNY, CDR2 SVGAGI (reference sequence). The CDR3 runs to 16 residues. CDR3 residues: CASSPLGTSGTYEQYF. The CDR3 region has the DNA TGTGCCAGCAGCCCTCTTGGGACTAGCGGGACCTACGAGCAGTACTTC.

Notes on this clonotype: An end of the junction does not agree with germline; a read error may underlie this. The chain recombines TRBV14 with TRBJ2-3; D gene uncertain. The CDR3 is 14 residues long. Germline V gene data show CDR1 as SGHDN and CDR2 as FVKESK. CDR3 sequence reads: CAGSQVRLTDTQYF. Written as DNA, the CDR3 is TGTGCCGGCAGCCAAGTGCGGCTCACAGATACGCAGTATTTT.

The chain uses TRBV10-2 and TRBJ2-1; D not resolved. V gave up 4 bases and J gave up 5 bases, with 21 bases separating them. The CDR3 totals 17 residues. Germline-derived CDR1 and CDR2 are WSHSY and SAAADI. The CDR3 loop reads CASSVLRGTPTHNEQFF. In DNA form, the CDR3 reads TGCGCCAGCAGTGTATTACGAGGAACCCCCACACACAATGAGCAGTTCTTC.

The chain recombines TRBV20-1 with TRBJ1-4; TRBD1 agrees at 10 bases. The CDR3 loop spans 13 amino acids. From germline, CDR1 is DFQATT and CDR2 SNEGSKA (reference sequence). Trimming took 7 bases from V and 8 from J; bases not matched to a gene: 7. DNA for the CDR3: TGCAGTGTTACCAAGACAGGGGGCGAAAAACTGTTTTTT. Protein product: CSVTKTGGEKLFF.

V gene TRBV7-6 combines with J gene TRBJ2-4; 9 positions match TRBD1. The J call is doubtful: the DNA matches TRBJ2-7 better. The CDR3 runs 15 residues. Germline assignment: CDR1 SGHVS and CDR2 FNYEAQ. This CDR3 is CASSNSGDRAHEQYF. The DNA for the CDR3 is TGTGCCAGCAGTAACAGTGGGGACAGGGCTCACGAGCAGTACTTC.

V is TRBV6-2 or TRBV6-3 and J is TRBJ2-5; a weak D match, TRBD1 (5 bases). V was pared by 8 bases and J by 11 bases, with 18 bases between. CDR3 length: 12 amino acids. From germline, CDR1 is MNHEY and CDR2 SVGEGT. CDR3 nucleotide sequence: TGTGCCAGCGCCCCCTGGGGCAATGAGCAGTACTTC. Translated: CASAPWGNEQYF.

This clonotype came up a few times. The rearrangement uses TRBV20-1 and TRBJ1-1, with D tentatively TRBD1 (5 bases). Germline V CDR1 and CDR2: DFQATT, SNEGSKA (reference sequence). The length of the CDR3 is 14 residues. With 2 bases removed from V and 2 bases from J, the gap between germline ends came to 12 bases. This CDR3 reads CSARMGQRNTEAFF. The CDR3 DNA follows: TGCAGTGCTAGAATGGGGCAGCGAAACACTGAAGCTTTCTTT.

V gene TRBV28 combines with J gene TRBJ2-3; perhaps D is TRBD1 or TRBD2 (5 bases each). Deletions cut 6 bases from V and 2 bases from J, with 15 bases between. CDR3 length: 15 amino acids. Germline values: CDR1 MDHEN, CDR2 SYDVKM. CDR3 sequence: CASRDTGTHTDTQYF. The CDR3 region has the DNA TGTGCCAGCAGGGACACCGGGACGCACACAGATACGCAGTATTTT.

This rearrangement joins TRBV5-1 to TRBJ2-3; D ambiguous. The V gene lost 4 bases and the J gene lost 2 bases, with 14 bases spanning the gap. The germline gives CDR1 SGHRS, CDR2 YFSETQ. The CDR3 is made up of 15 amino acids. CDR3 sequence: CASSPAVRDTDTQYF. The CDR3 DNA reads TGCGCCAGCAGCCCCGCAGTAAGGGACACAGATACGCAGTATTTT.

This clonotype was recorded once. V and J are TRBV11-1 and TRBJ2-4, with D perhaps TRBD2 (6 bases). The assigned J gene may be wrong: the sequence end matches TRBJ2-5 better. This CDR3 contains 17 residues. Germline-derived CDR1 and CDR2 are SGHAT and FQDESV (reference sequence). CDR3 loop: CASSLSLLRGAKETQYF. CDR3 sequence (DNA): TGTGCCAGCAGCTTGAGTCTCCTACGCGGGGCGAAAGAGACCCAGTACTTC.

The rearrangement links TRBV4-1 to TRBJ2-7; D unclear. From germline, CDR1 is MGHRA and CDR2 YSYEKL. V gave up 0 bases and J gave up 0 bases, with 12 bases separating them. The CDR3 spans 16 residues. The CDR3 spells CASSQEVYRISYEQYF. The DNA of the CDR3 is TGCGCCAGCAGCCAAGAAGTTTACAGAATCTCCTACGAGCAGTACTTC.